Listed below are T cell receptor beta chains from one sample, sequenced in a study of blood T cell repertoires in COVID-19. The table came from immunoSEQ multiplex PCR; TCRdb's copy has only in-frame clones and leaves some out. The sample yields more than 300,000 clones, 65% to 85% seen once. Sequencing was performed on peripheral blood. The source of these receptors is a woman aged 45-60 years with acute or convalescent COVID-19. The CDR3 runs from the conserved cysteine through the conserved F or W. The D gene is left open where the match is weak. Size tells how often a clone was seen (once, few, many) or the class of an expanded clone, and some rows leave it out.

clone_size j_call v_call d_call cdr3_nt cdr3_aa
NA TRBJ1-1 TRBV25-1 NA TGTGCCAGCAGTGAGATTCTGGCGAACACTGAAGCTTTCTTT CASSEILANTEAFF
NA TRBJ1-2 TRBV7-9 TRBD1 TGTGCCAGCAGCGTATCCGGGACAGGGGTCGATGGCTACACCTTC CASSVSGTGVDGYTF
NA TRBJ1-4 TRBV7-6 NA TGTGCCAGCAGCTTAGCATCCGGGATGACCGCAACTAATGAAAAACTGTTTTTT CASSLASGMTATNEKLFF
few TRBJ2-2 TRBV7-9 NA TGTGCCAGCAGCCTCAGGGACACCGGGGAGCTGTTTTTT CASSLRDTGELFF
NA TRBJ1-1 TRBV30 NA TGTGCCTGGAGTCTAGGTGGGGGCGCCGGCACTGAAGCTTTCTTT CAWSLGGGAGTEAFF
NA TRBJ2-1 TRBV6-5 TRBD2 TGTGCCAGCAGTTTCGGACTAGCGGGTCTCTACAATGAGCAGTTCTTC CASSFGLAGLYNEQFF
NA TRBJ2-2 TRBV6-5 NA TGTGCCAGCAAACTCGACAGCGCGAACACCGGGGAGCTGTTTTTT CASKLDSANTGELFF
NA TRBJ1-2 TRBV30 NA TGTGCCTGGACCTTGGGGGGGGCTGTCTCCTATGGCTACACCTTC CAWTLGGAVSYGYTF
once TRBJ2-7 TRBV9 TRBD2 TGTGCCAGCAGCCGCCGGGGGGGGCTAGCTTCCAACGAGCAGTACTTC CASSRRGGLASNEQYF
NA TRBJ1-2 TRBV6-5 NA TGTGCCAGCAGTTACTCCAGGTCGGCAGCTAACTATGGCTACACCTTC CASSYSRSAANYGYTF
once TRBJ2-1 TRBV12-5 NA TGTGCTAGTGCTTTGTTGGCAAATGAGCAGTTCTTC CASALLANEQFF
few TRBJ2-3 TRBV24-1 TRBD1 TGTGCCACCAGTGCCACGACAGGGGGCACAGATACGCAGTATTTT CATSATTGGTDTQYF
NA TRBJ1-2 TRBV7-2 TRBD1 TGTGCCAGCAGCCCGAGACAGGGCGGAGGAAAATATGGCTACACCTTC CASSPRQGGGKYGYTF
NA TRBJ2-5 TRBV4-3 NA TGCGCCAGCAGCCACCCCCCCGGCAGGGGACAAGAGACCCAGTACTTC CASSHPPGRGQETQYF
NA TRBJ1-5 TRBV5-3 TRBD1 TGTGCCAGAAGTTCTGGACAGGGAGGGAGCAATCAGCCCCAGCATTTT CARSSGQGGSNQPQHF
NA TRBJ2-7 TRBV6-5 NA TGTGCCAGCAGTTACTTACAGGGCTACTACGAGCAGTACTTC CASSYLQGYYEQYF
NA TRBJ1-1 TRBV6-1 NA TGTGCCAGCAGTGAAGCGTTATTGGAGGGGGGGGACACTGAAGCTTTCTTT CASSEALLEGGDTEAFF
NA TRBJ1-5 TRBV2 TRBD1 TGTGCCAGCAATCGTGGACAGGGCAATCAGCCCCAGCATTTT CASNRGQGNQPQHF
NA TRBJ1-2 TRBV5-8 NA TGTGCCAGCAGCTTGTTACGGGGGGATGGCTACACCTTC CASSLLRGDGYTF
NA TRBJ2-3 TRBV3-1/TRBV3-2 NA TGTGCCAGCAGCCCTCAGGGTGATACGCAGTATTTT CASSPQGDTQYF
NA TRBJ2-3 TRBV11-2 NA TGTGCCAGCAGCTTTGAGGCTGCTGGCACAGATACGCAGTATTTT CASSFEAAGTDTQYF
NA TRBJ1-3 TRBV29-1 NA TGCAGCGCCCTGGGCAACGGACAATTTAGAAACACCATATATTTT CSALGNGQFRNTIYF
NA TRBJ1-1 TRBV6-5 TRBD1 TGTGCCAGCAGTTACTCCGGGACAGTCAACACTGAAGCTTTCTTT CASSYSGTVNTEAFF
NA TRBJ2-3 TRBV30 NA TGTGCCTGGAGTTCGGGCACAGATACGCAGTATTTT CAWSSGTDTQYF
NA TRBJ2-7 TRBV5-6 NA TGTGCCAGCAGCCGTACCGGGACTGGCTACGAGCAGTACTTC CASSRTGTGYEQYF
NA TRBJ1-4 TRBV4-1 NA TGCGCCAGCAGCCAAGATCGTGGCGGGGGGCTCGGGGAAAAACTGTTTTTT CASSQDRGGGLGEKLFF
NA TRBJ1-2 TRBV5-5 NA TGTGCCAGCAGCGCAGGCCCTGCCTATGGCTACACCTTC CASSAGPAYGYTF
NA TRBJ2-1 TRBV24-1 NA TGTGCCACCGCCGGTCCTTTATACAATGAGCAGTTCTTC CATAGPLYNEQFF
NA TRBJ2-2 TRBV30 NA TGTGCCTGGAGCACAGGGGACTTGAGCACCGGGGAGCTGTTTTTT CAWSTGDLSTGELFF
NA TRBJ1-1 TRBV7-9 NA TGTGCCAGCAGCTTAGCGGACGGCCAAGGGGACACTGAAGCTTTCTTT CASSLADGQGDTEAFF
NA TRBJ1-2 TRBV9 TRBD1 TGTGCCAGCAGCCCCCGGGACAGGGGGTGGGAAGGCTACACCTTC CASSPRDRGWEGYTF
NA TRBJ1-6 TRBV10-3 TRBD1 TGTGCCATCAGTTTGCTACAGACAGGGCCCTCCTATAATTCACCCCTCCACTTT CAISLLQTGPSYNSPLHF
few TRBJ1-2 TRBV10-2 TRBD1 TGCGCCAGCAGCGTTACAGGGGGGGATGATGGCTACACCTTC CASSVTGGDDGYTF
NA TRBJ1-4 TRBV13 TRBD1 TGTGCCAGCAGCTTAAGGGACAGGCGGAATGAAAAACTGTTTTTT CASSLRDRRNEKLFF
NA TRBJ2-7 TRBV20-1 NA TGCAGTGTCAGCGGCTTCTACGAGCAGTACTTC CSVSGFYEQYF
NA TRBJ2-1 TRBV3-1/TRBV3-2 TRBD2 TGTGCCAGCAGCCCGGGACTAGCGCCGTGGGATGAGCAGTTCTTC CASSPGLAPWDEQFF
NA TRBJ2-5 TRBV4-3 TRBD2 TGCGCCAGCAGCCAAGGGAGCGGGATAACTGCAGAGACCCAGTACTTC CASSQGSGITAETQYF
NA TRBJ2-7 TRBV2 NA TGTGCCAGCGGGACTCTTTCCTACGAGCAGTACTTC CASGTLSYEQYF
NA TRBJ2-7 TRBV18 TRBD2 TGTGCCAGCTCACCAGGGACTAGCGGGAGGGGCGAGCAGTACTTC CASSPGTSGRGEQYF
NA TRBJ2-1 TRBV6-5 TRBD1 TGTGCCAGCGAACCGAGACAGGGGAACAATGAGCAGTTCTTC CASEPRQGNNEQFF
NA TRBJ1-1 TRBV5-5 NA TGTGCCAGCAGCTTGGTCCGAGGGTCTGAAGCTTTCTTT CASSLVRGSEAFF
NA TRBJ1-3 TRBV7-9 NA TGTGCCAGCAGCTTAGACGAGGTTTCTGGAAACACCATATATTTT CASSLDEVSGNTIYF